The rows below give T cell receptor beta chains drawn from one sample of a study of OX40 agonist ivuxolimab in advanced cancers. Assay: immunoSEQ multiplex PCR; the TCRdb copy retains only in-frame clones and omits some. In the table there are about 64,000 clones, around 84% of which are singletons. The specimen comprised CD4+ or CD8+ T cells sorted from blood, sampled in a trial of the OX40 agonist ivuxolimab. Every receptor here comes from an adult with an advanced solid tumor such as melanoma, head and neck, liver or kidney cancer. The CDR3 runs from the conserved cysteine through the conserved F or W. Fields, in order: V gene, J gene, D gene, clone size, CDR3 protein, CDR3 DNA. The D gene is left open where the match is weak. Expanded clones are given a class, and other clones once, few, many or no size at all.

V gene: TRBV6-5
J gene: TRBJ2-3
D gene: NA
clone size: NA
CDR3 protein: CATGTLSTDTQYF
CDR3 DNA: TGTGCCACCGGGACACTTAGCACAGATACGCAGTATTTT

V gene: TRBV5-6
J gene: TRBJ2-7
D gene: TRBD2
clone size: NA
CDR3 protein: CASSSARLAALNEQYF
CDR3 DNA: TGTGCCAGCAGCTCTGCCCGACTAGCGGCTTTGAACGAGCAGTACTTC

V gene: TRBV6-1
J gene: TRBJ1-5
D gene: TRBD1
clone size: NA
CDR3 protein: CASRMVTGDQPQHF
CDR3 DNA: TGTGCCAGCAGGATGGTAACAGGGGATCAGCCCCAGCATTTT

V gene: TRBV11-3
J gene: TRBJ1-2
D gene: NA
clone size: once
CDR3 protein: CASRGHGGHGYTF
CDR3 DNA: TGTGCCAGCAGGGGGCATGGCGGTCATGGCTACACCTTC

V gene: TRBV5-1
J gene: TRBJ2-7
D gene: NA
clone size: NA
CDR3 protein: CASSSGGSGFSYEQYF
CDR3 DNA: TGCGCCAGCAGCTCCGGGGGTAGCGGATTCTCCTACGAGCAGTACTTC

V gene: TRBV10-2
J gene: TRBJ1-3
D gene: TRBD1
clone size: NA
CDR3 protein: CASSRGLDGNTIYF
CDR3 DNA: TGCGCCAGCAGCAGGGGGCTGGATGGAAACACCATATATTTT

V gene: TRBV2
J gene: TRBJ2-2
D gene: NA
clone size: NA
CDR3 protein: CASSVDGGELFF
CDR3 DNA: TGTGCCAGCAGTGTCGATGGCGGGGAGCTGTTTTTT

V gene: TRBV2
J gene: TRBJ1-5
D gene: NA
clone size: NA
CDR3 protein: CASVRSGSNQPQHF
CDR3 DNA: TGTGCCAGCGTGAGGTCGGGGAGCAATCAGCCCCAGCATTTT

V gene: TRBV29-1
J gene: TRBJ1-1
D gene: NA
clone size: NA
CDR3 protein: CSVPGPGGNTEAFF
CDR3 DNA: TGCAGCGTTCCAGGACCCGGGGGGAACACTGAAGCTTTCTTT

V gene: TRBV28
J gene: TRBJ1-2
D gene: NA
clone size: NA
CDR3 protein: CASSLRQTLGYTF
CDR3 DNA: TGTGCCAGCAGTTTAAGGCAGACCCTTGGCTACACCTTC

V gene: TRBV5-8
J gene: TRBJ1-2
D gene: NA
clone size: NA
CDR3 protein: CAFYREATWGYTF
CDR3 DNA: TGTGCCTTTTATCGGGAGGCGACGTGGGGCTACACCTTC

V gene: TRBV5-1
J gene: TRBJ1-4
D gene: NA
clone size: NA
CDR3 protein: CASSLFPGDQEKLFF
CDR3 DNA: TGCGCCAGCAGCTTATTCCCAGGGGATCAAGAAAAACTGTTTTTT

V gene: TRBV27
J gene: TRBJ2-7
D gene: TRBD1
clone size: NA
CDR3 protein: CASSFTGGTREQYF
CDR3 DNA: TGTGCCAGCAGTTTCACAGGGGGGACGAGGGAGCAGTACTTC

V gene: TRBV28
J gene: TRBJ1-4
D gene: TRBD1
clone size: NA
CDR3 protein: CASSYPWTGTNEKLFF
CDR3 DNA: TGTGCCAGCAGTTATCCCTGGACAGGGACTAATGAAAAACTGTTTTTT

V gene: TRBV7-3
J gene: TRBJ1-1
D gene: NA
clone size: NA
CDR3 protein: CASSPGQGQGEAFF
CDR3 DNA: TGTGCCAGCAGCCCCGGGCAGGGTCAGGGTGAAGCTTTCTTT

V gene: TRBV5-1
J gene: TRBJ2-7
D gene: NA
clone size: once
CDR3 protein: CASSSQQGYEQYF
CDR3 DNA: TGCGCCAGCAGCTCCCAACAGGGCTACGAGCAGTACTTC

V gene: TRBV6-1
J gene: TRBJ1-6
D gene: TRBD1
clone size: few
CDR3 protein: CASSGQGATPLHF
CDR3 DNA: TGTGCCAGCAGTGGACAGGGGGCGACACCCCTCCACTTT

V gene: TRBV5-1
J gene: TRBJ2-3
D gene: NA
clone size: NA
CDR3 protein: CASSPQLRDTQYF
CDR3 DNA: TGCGCCAGCAGCCCTCAGCTCAGAGATACGCAGTATTTT

V gene: TRBV27
J gene: TRBJ2-5
D gene: NA
clone size: NA
CDR3 protein: CASSPPGGETQYF
CDR3 DNA: TGTGCCAGCAGCCCCCCGGGGGGCGAGACCCAGTACTTC

V gene: TRBV9
J gene: TRBJ2-3
D gene: TRBD2
clone size: once
CDR3 protein: CASSLGPSGNTDTQYF
CDR3 DNA: TGTGCCAGCAGCCTAGGACCTAGCGGGAACACAGATACGCAGTATTTT

V gene: TRBV29-1
J gene: TRBJ2-1
D gene: NA
clone size: NA
CDR3 protein: CSVDWRDRSYNEQFF
CDR3 DNA: TGCAGCGTTGATTGGCGGGATCGTTCCTACAATGAGCAGTTCTTC

V gene: TRBV30
J gene: TRBJ2-1
D gene: NA
clone size: NA
CDR3 protein: CAWNKLWGPGTSYNEQFF
CDR3 DNA: TGTGCCTGGAATAAACTCTGGGGCCCCGGGACTTCCTACAATGAGCAGTTCTTC

V gene: TRBV4-2
J gene: TRBJ1-1
D gene: NA
clone size: NA
CDR3 protein: CASSHPLGGRATEAFF
CDR3 DNA: TGTGCCAGCAGCCATCCCTTGGGGGGACGAGCCACTGAAGCTTTCTTT

V gene: TRBV4-1
J gene: TRBJ1-2
D gene: TRBD1
clone size: NA
CDR3 protein: CASSQEGQGDYGYTF
CDR3 DNA: TGCGCCAGCAGCCAAGAGGGACAGGGGGACTATGGCTACACCTTC

V gene: TRBV6-5
J gene: TRBJ2-3
D gene: TRBD2
clone size: few
CDR3 protein: CASSNGLDYTQYF
CDR3 DNA: TGTGCCAGCAGTAACGGACTAGACTATACGCAGTATTTT

V gene: TRBV19
J gene: TRBJ1-5
D gene: TRBD1
clone size: NA
CDR3 protein: CASGQGSYGNQPQHF
CDR3 DNA: TGTGCCAGCGGACAGGGCTCGTATGGCAATCAGCCCCAGCATTTT

V gene: TRBV7-9
J gene: TRBJ2-1
D gene: NA
clone size: once
CDR3 protein: CASSSQLASYNEQFF
CDR3 DNA: TGTGCCAGCAGCTCCCAACTAGCTTCCTACAATGAGCAGTTCTTC

V gene: TRBV7-6
J gene: TRBJ1-4
D gene: NA
clone size: NA
CDR3 protein: CASSHGAEKLFF
CDR3 DNA: TGTGCCAGCAGCCACGGGGCTGAAAAACTGTTTTTT

V gene: TRBV7-9
J gene: TRBJ2-4
D gene: NA
clone size: once
CDR3 protein: CASSSDDVNIQYF
CDR3 DNA: TGTGCCAGCAGCTCCGATGATGTGAACATTCAGTACTTC

V gene: TRBV19
J gene: TRBJ1-2
D gene: NA
clone size: NA
CDR3 protein: CASSPRGGADGYTF
CDR3 DNA: TGTGCCAGTAGTCCCAGAGGGGGGGCGGATGGCTACACCTTC

V gene: TRBV5-1
J gene: TRBJ2-7
D gene: NA
clone size: NA
CDR3 protein: CASSLAPSGGASYEQYF
CDR3 DNA: TGCGCCAGCAGCTTGGCCCCCTCTGGGGGGGCCTCCTACGAGCAGTACTTC

V gene: TRBV10-3
J gene: TRBJ1-4
D gene: NA
clone size: NA
CDR3 protein: CAISEGGDEKLFF
CDR3 DNA: TGTGCCATCAGTGAGGGAGGGGATGAAAAACTGTTTTTT

V gene: TRBV7-9
J gene: TRBJ2-7
D gene: NA
clone size: few
CDR3 protein: CASSLFGSSYEQYF
CDR3 DNA: TGTGCCAGCAGCTTATTTGGGAGCTCCTACGAGCAGTACTTC

V gene: TRBV7-9
J gene: TRBJ1-6
D gene: NA
clone size: few
CDR3 protein: CASSPKTDLSPLHF
CDR3 DNA: TGTGCCAGCAGCCCGAAGACAGATCTTTCACCCCTCCACTTT

V gene: TRBV2
J gene: TRBJ2-7
D gene: NA
clone size: many
CDR3 protein: CATAQRSYEQYF
CDR3 DNA: TGTGCTACGGCCCAGCGGAGCTACGAGCAGTACTTC

V gene: TRBV30
J gene: TRBJ2-7
D gene: NA
clone size: NA
CDR3 protein: CAWVNRNSYEQYF
CDR3 DNA: TGTGCCTGGGTTAACAGAAACTCCTACGAGCAGTACTTC

V gene: TRBV5-1
J gene: TRBJ2-3
D gene: TRBD1
clone size: NA
CDR3 protein: CASSRDRRDTQYF
CDR3 DNA: TGCGCCAGCAGCAGGGACAGGAGGGATACGCAGTATTTT

V gene: TRBV27
J gene: TRBJ1-2
D gene: NA
clone size: NA
CDR3 protein: CASRTGSYYDGYTF
CDR3 DNA: TGTGCCAGCAGGACGGGTTCCTACTACGATGGCTACACCTTC

V gene: TRBV27
J gene: TRBJ1-1
D gene: NA
clone size: NA
CDR3 protein: CASSLSLNTEAFF
CDR3 DNA: TGTGCCAGCAGTTTGTCTCTGAACACTGAAGCTTTCTTT